One and the same sample provided the 15 T cell receptor beta chains below, sequenced in a study of blood T cell repertoires in COVID-19. Data came from immunoSEQ multiplex PCR; TCRdb stores just in-frame clones and leaves some out. The sample yields 120,000 or so clones, roughly 90% seen once. The sequencing sample was made of peripheral blood. All receptors derive from a man in his fifties or sixties with acute or convalescent COVID-19.

This sequence joins TRBV7-6 and TRBJ1-3; 9 positions agree with TRBD1. This CDR3 is 19 amino acids long. With 3 bases clipped from V and 4 bases from J, the junction kept 16 bases outside the gene matches. Looked up from germline, CDR1 is SGHVS and CDR2 is FNYEAQ. DNA for the CDR3: TGTGCCAGCAGCTTGAAACCGGTATCCTGGGGACAGGGAGGAAACACCATATATTTT. Translation gives CASSLKPVSWGQGGNTIYF.

The chain recombines TRBV20-1 with TRBJ2-7, with TRBD2 matching over 8 bases. Germline CDR1 is DFQATT and CDR2 is SNEGSKA (reference sequence). The CDR3 is 16 residues long. J lost 4 bases, V lost 3 bases, and 14 bases had no gene match. The CDR3 reads CSASILQGLGTYEQYF. Written as DNA, the CDR3 is TGCAGTGCTAGTATACTGCAGGGACTAGGAACTTACGAGCAGTACTTC.

The chain employs TRBV11-3 and TRBJ2-2; 9 nucleotides match TRBD2. Germline V gene data show CDR1 as SGHNT and CDR2 as YENEEA. CDR3 size: 16 residues. The V gene end was trimmed by 5 bases and the J gene end by 2 bases; junction bases not matched to a gene: 6. The CDR3 spells CASSPGTSKNTGELFF. DNA for the CDR3: TGTGCCAGCAGCCCGGGGACTAGCAAAAACACCGGGGAGCTGTTTTTT.

The chain couples TRBV5-1 to TRBJ1-4; 7 nucleotides match TRBD1. CDR3 length: 14 amino acids. The trim removed 5 bases at V and 5 bases at J, leaving 6 bases unmatched. Per the germline V gene, CDR1 is SGHRS and CDR2 is YFSETQ. The CDR3 DNA reads TGCGCCAGCAGACTGGGACAGAGAAATGAAAAACTGTTTTTT. Amino acid sequence: CASRLGQRNEKLFF.

This clone showed up just a few times. The genes are TRBV2 and TRBJ1-2; D ambiguous. The CDR3 is 14 residues long. Between the trimmed V and J ends, which lost 4 bases and 4 bases, there was a span of 13 bases. Germline CDR1 and CDR2: SNHLY and FYNNEI. The CDR3 region has the DNA TGTGCCAGCAGTGTATTGGGCAATGCCTATGGCTACACCTTC. It specifies CASSVLGNAYGYTF.

The J gene is TRBJ2-7, the V gene TRBV2; perhaps TRBD2 as D (5 bases). The V gene's germline CDR1 is SNHLY and CDR2 FYNNEI. The CDR3 totals 10 residues. The V and J ends lost 7 bases and 5 bases respectively, with 6 bases between them. The CDR3 nucleotides read TGTGCCAGCACGGGGAACGAGCAGTACTTC. This encodes CASTGNEQYF.

This clone was seen only once. The chain couples TRBV5-4 to TRBJ2-7, with D unresolved. Trimming took 1 base from V and 2 from J, leaving 7 bases between them. Germline V gene lookup returns CDR1 SGHNT and CDR2 YYREEE (reference sequence). This CDR3 is 13 amino acids long. CDR3 amino acids: CASSLKGAYEQYF. The CDR3 DNA follows: TGTGCCAGCAGCTTGAAAGGAGCCTACGAGCAGTACTTC.

CDR3 in amino acids: CSASRQGAVMNTEAFF. CDR3 nucleotide sequence: TGCAGTGCTAGTAGGCAGGGGGCAGTAATGAACACTGAAGCTTTCTTT. V usage is TRBV20-1 and J usage is TRBJ1-1; 8 bases line up with TRBD1. J gave up 0 bases and V 3 bases, and 9 bases lay outside the gene matches. The CDR3 consists of 16 residues. Germline V gene lookup returns CDR1 DFQATT and CDR2 SNEGSKA (reference sequence).

This chain joins TRBV10-3 and TRBJ2-1; 10 positions match TRBD2. V gave up 11 bases and J gave up 5 bases; unmatched junction bases: 12. The germline V gene has CDR1 ENHRY and CDR2 SYGVKD. This CDR3 has 15 amino acids. This CDR3 reads CAVLPTSGRNNEQFF. The CDR3 coding sequence is TGTGCCGTACTACCGACTAGCGGGCGAAACAATGAGCAGTTCTTC.

This clone was recorded once. CDR3 DNA: TGTGCCAGTAGTATTCGGGGACAGGACACCTATGGCTACACCTTC. Protein product: CASSIRGQDTYGYTF. This sequence joins TRBV19 and TRBJ1-2; TRBD1 aligns across 8 bases. The ends lost 3 bases at V and 4 bases at J; junction bases unmatched: 7. Germline V gene lookup returns CDR1 LNHDA and CDR2 SQIVND (reference sequence). The CDR3 has 15 residues. Filled out from reference TRBV19 and TRBJ1-2, the complete variable domain reads DGGITQSPKYLFRKEGQNVTLSCEQNLNHDAMYWYRQDPGQGLRLIYYSQIVNDFQKGDIAEGYSVSREKKESFPLTVTSAQKNPTAFYLCASSIRGQDTYGYTFGSGTRLTVV.

This clone appeared a single time. V gene TRBV4-1 combines with J gene TRBJ1-1; D possibly corresponds to TRBD1 (6 bases). The CDR3 totals 16 residues. The V and J ends lost 3 bases and 7 bases respectively, with 21 bases between them. Germline values: CDR1 MGHRA, CDR2 YSYEKL. The CDR3 nucleotides read TGCGCCAGCAGCCACCCACAGGGCTTGGGGGACGGTGAAGCTTTCTTT. Its protein is CASSHPQGLGDGEAFF.

The chain employs TRBV12-5 and TRBJ1-1; D may be TRBD1 (5 bases). V shed 1 base and J shed 4 bases, with 10 bases lying between them. CDR3 size: 14 residues. The germline V gene has CDR1 LGHNT and CDR2 FRNRAP. CDR3 sequence: CASGLAGWGTEAFF. CDR3 sequence (DNA): TGTGCTAGTGGTTTGGCAGGGTGGGGCACTGAAGCTTTCTTT. Combining the CDR3 with reference TRBV12-5 and TRBJ1-1 gives the whole variable domain DARVTQTPRHKVTEMGQEVTMRCQPILGHNTVFWYRQTMMQGLELLAYFRNRAPLDDSGMPKDRFSAEMPDATLATLKIQPSEPRDSAVYFCASGLAGWGTEAFFGQGTRLTVV.

The V gene is TRBV5-6, the J gene TRBJ2-3; the match to TRBD2 covers 7 bases. This CDR3 has 15 amino acids. In germline, CDR1 is SGHDT, CDR2 YYEEEE. The V and J ends lost 6 bases and 7 bases, in that order; junction bases with no gene match: 14. The CDR3 sequence is CASIKIRPGGNTQYF. Written as DNA, the CDR3 is TGTGCCAGCATCAAAATCCGGCCGGGGGGAAATACGCAGTATTTT.

The chain employs TRBV5-8 and TRBJ2-7; 10 positions match TRBD1. Germline lookup yields CDR1 SGHTS and CDR2 YDEGEE. With 4 bases clipped from V and 4 bases from J, the junction kept 5 bases outside the gene matches. The CDR3 extends over 14 amino acids. The CDR3 loop is CASSSRDRGYEQYF. The CDR3 DNA reads TGTGCCAGCAGCAGCCGGGACAGGGGTTACGAGCAGTACTTC.

The rearrangement uses TRBV18 and TRBJ1-1; 7 nucleotides align to TRBD1. This CDR3 is 14 amino acids long. Trimming took 5 bases from V and 1 from J; bases not matched to a gene: 4. Germline-derived CDR1 and CDR2 are KGHSH and LQKENI. The CDR3 sequence: CASSRQGGNTEAFF. CDR3 coding DNA: TGTGCCAGCTCAAGACAGGGAGGGAACACTGAAGCTTTCTTT.